This T cell receptor beta chain was recovered during a study of T cell repertoires in cytomegalovirus infection (dated by TCRdb to about 2019). Study-wide context: The peptide stimulations were aimed at well-studied HLA-B-restricted epitopes as well as recently identified HLA-C-restricted CMV epitopes, whose presentation resists viral immunomodulation. Because public TCR beta signatures pointed to carriage of CMV infection together with the matching HLA type, the HLA type of each donor mattered for the analysis. What the study reported, not specific to this receptor: The ex vivo response was dominated by HLA-C-restricted CMV-specific TCR beta clonotypes, which also provided the single most frequent clonotype in two of eight donors. Carriers of CMV infection plus the relevant HLA type were discriminated by the cumulative frequency of public TCR beta family members in the study cohort and in an independent roughly 400-donor cohort.

As to this clonotype: No cognate antigen has been identified for it. No much larger clone is present one base from it, and per-base qualities are unavailable.

The CDR3 sequence holds 15 residues, the cysteine and phenylalanine included. Just CDR3 DNA is preserved here, 45 bases in frame from base 1. Trimming takes 6 bases off V and 0 bases off J; junction bases not matched to a gene: 6. The meaning of the sample's treatment or condition label: in vitro stimulation with specific CMV peptide epitopes to enrich CMV-specific T cells. The instrument given in TCRdb is Illumina HiSeq 1500. The raw public reads went through TCRdb reprocessing: fastp at Q25, MiXCR clone calling, in-frame beta chains kept. Duplicate CDR3 protein sequences are folded into a single record with the most common DNA and genes. This sample lists 250,000 to 300,000 distinct CDR3 sequences; under 25% were detected once. About 21% of the sample belongs to the ten largest clones.

The sequencing here drew on cultured PBMCs, taken from culture after CMV antigen stimulation. The rearrangement combines TRBV12-3 or TRBV12-4 with TRBJ2-3; 7 bases in the middle match TRBD2. This clonotype originated in a human donor in good health (CMV status not recorded). Some clones in this sample may be carry-over from other donors' samples. The nucleotide sequence reads TGTGCCAGCAGGCTAGCGGAACCTAGCACAGATACGCAGTATTTT. The encoded protein is CASRLAEPSTDTQYF.